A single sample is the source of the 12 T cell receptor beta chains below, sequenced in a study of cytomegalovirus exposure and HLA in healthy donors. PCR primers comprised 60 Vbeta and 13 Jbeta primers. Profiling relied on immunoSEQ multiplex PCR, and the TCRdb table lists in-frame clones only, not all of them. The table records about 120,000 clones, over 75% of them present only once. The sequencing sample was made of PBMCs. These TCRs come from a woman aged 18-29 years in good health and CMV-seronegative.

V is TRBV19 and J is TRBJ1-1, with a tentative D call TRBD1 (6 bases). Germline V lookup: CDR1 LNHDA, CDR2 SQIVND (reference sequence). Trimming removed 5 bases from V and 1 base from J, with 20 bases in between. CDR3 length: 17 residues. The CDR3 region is CASSLALLGHRNTEAFF. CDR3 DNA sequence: TGTGCCAGTAGTTTAGCGTTACTGGGACACAGGAACACTGAAGCTTTCTTT. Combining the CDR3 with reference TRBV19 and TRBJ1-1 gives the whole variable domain DGGITQSPKYLFRKEGQNVTLSCEQNLNHDAMYWYRQDPGQGLRLIYYSQIVNDFQKGDIAEGYSVSREKKESFPLTVTSAQKNPTAFYLCASSLALLGHRNTEAFFGQGTRLTVV.

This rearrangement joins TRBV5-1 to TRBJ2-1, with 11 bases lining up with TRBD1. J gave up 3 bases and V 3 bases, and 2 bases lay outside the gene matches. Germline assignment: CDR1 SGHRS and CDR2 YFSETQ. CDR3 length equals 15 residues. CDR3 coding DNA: TGCGCCAGCAGCTGGGGGACAGGGGGCTACAATGAGCAGTTCTTC. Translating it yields CASSWGTGGYNEQFF.

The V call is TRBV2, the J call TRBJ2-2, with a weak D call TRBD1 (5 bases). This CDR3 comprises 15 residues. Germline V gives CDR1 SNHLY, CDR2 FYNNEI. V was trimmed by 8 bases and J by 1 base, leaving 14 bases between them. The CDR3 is CASRRQIQNTGELFF. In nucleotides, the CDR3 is TGTGCCAGCCGCAGACAGATACAGAACACCGGGGAGCTGTTTTTT.

The CDR3 DNA follows: TGTGCCAGCAGCTGGACTAGCGGGAGGAACAATGAGCAGTTCTTC. This codes for CASSWTSGRNNEQFF. The gene calls are TRBV5-4 and TRBJ2-1; 14 bases are shared with TRBD2. The ends lost 3 bases at V and 5 bases at J; junction bases unmatched: 1. The CDR3 length is 15 residues. In germline, CDR1 is SGHNT, CDR2 YYREEE (reference sequence).

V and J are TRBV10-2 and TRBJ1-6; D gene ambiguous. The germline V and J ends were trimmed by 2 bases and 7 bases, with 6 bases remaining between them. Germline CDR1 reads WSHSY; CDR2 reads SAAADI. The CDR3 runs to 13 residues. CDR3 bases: TGCGCCAGCAGTGAGACAGTCAATTCACCCCTCCACTTT. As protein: CASSETVNSPLHF.

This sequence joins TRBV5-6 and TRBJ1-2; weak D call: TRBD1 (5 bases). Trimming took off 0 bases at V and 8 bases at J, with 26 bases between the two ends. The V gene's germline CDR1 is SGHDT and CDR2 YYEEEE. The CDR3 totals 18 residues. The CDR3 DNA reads TGTGCCAGCAGCTTGGCCTATGCTTTTCGAGACGGGGGTGAAGGCTACACCTTC. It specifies CASSLAYAFRDGGEGYTF.

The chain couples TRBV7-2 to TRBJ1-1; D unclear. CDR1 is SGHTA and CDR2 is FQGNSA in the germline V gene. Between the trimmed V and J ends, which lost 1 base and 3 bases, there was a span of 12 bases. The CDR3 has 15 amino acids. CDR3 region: CASSLGGSRYTEAFF. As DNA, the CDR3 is TGTGCCAGCAGCTTAGGCGGGTCGCGGTACACTGAAGCTTTCTTT.

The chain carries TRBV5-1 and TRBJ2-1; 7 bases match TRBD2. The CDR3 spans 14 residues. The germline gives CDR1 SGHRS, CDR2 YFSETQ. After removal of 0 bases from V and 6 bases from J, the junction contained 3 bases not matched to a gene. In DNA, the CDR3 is TGCGCCAGCAGCTTGGAAGCGGGGCCCAATGAGCAGTTCTTC. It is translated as CASSLEAGPNEQFF.

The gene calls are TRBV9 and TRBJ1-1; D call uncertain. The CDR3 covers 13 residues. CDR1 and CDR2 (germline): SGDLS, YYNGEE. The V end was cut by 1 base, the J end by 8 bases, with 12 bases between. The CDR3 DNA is TGTGCCAGCAGCGTAATAAGCTCCCAAGAAGCTTTCTTT. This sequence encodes CASSVISSQEAFF. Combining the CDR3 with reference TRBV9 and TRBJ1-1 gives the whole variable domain DSGVTQTPKHLITATGQRVTLRCSPRSGDLSVYWYQQSLDQGLQFLIQYYNGEERAKGNILERFSAQQFPDLHSELNLSSLELGDSALYFCASSVISSQEAFFGQGTRLTVV.

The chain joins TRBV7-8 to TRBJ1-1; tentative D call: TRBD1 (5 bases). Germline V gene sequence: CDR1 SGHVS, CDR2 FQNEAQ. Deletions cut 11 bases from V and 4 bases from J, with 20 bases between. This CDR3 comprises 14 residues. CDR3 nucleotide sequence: TGTGCCTTGGCCAGCAGGGAGGAAGGCACTGAAGCTTTCTTT. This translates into CALASREEGTEAFF.

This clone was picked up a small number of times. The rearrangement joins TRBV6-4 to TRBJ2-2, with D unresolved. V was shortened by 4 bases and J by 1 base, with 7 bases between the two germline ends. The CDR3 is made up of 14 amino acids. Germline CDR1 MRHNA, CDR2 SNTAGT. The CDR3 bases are TGTGCCAGCAGTGGTAACAGGAACACCGGGGAGCTGTTTTTT. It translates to CASSGNRNTGELFF.

The CDR3 nucleotides are TGTGCCAGCAGCTTAGGAGGACAGGCTGAAGCTTTCTTT. Translating it yields CASSLGGQAEAFF. J is TRBJ1-1 and V is TRBV13; 7 nucleotides align to TRBD1. Unmatched junction bases numbered 1, after V lost 0 bases and J lost 6 bases. CDR3 length: 13 residues. Per the germline V gene, CDR1 is PRHDT and CDR2 is FYEKMQ (reference sequence). Complete variable domain (other parts from reference TRBV13 and TRBJ1-1): AAGVIQSPRHLIKEKRETATLKCYPIPRHDTVYWYQQGPGQDPQFLISFYEKMQSDKGSIPDRFSAQQFSDYHSELNMSSLELGDSALYFCASSLGGQAEAFFGQGTRLTVV.